Below are 26 T cell receptor beta chains sequenced from a single sample in a study of blood T cells in healthy people across ages. PCR was performed a second time for about 7 to 11 cycles using a sample-barcoded 5' primer and a J-beta primer mix. Via MiXCR, TCRdb re-called the 5' RACE reads, giving one row per CDR3 protein. The top ten hold 11% of the sample, which has around 1.5 million distinct CDR3 sequences, approximately 32% seen once. Sequencing was done on a sample of blood. The receptors were sampled from a woman aged 25 to 45 in good health.

The chain couples TRBV20-1 to TRBJ1-5; D is unresolved. The V gene's germline CDR1 is DFQATT and CDR2 SNEGSKA (reference sequence). The CDR3 extends over 12 amino acids. V was clipped by 3 bases and J by 4 bases, with 7 bases between them. Here the CDR3 reads CSARGFNQPQHF. Written as DNA, the CDR3 is TGCAGTGCTAGGGGGTTTAATCAGCCCCAGCATTTT.

The chain links TRBV20-1 to TRBJ1-2, with D unresolved. Trimming took 4 bases from V and 7 from J, leaving 10 bases between them. The CDR3 sequence is 11 residues long. The germline V gene has CDR1 DFQATT and CDR2 SNEGSKA (reference sequence). CDR3 sequence reads: CSAKAYVGYTF. For the CDR3, the DNA is TGCAGTGCTAAGGCATATGTTGGCTACACCTTC.

The rearrangement links TRBV20-1 to TRBJ2-1; D is ambiguous. CDR3 length: 12 residues. Per the germline V gene, CDR1 is DFQATT and CDR2 is SNEGSKA (reference sequence). V was shortened by 6 bases and J by 2 bases, with 8 bases between the two germline ends. CDR3 coding DNA: TGCAGTGCCGTCCTACCCTACAATGAGCAGTTCTTC. This sequence encodes CSAVLPYNEQFF.

This clonotype came up many times. This sequence joins TRBV12-3 or TRBV12-4 and TRBJ2-6; D unresolved. The V end was cut by 10 bases, the J end by 0 bases, with 13 bases between. This CDR3 contains 15 residues. The CDR3 protein is CATFRGVSGANVLTF. In nucleotides, the CDR3 is TGTGCCACTTTTCGTGGGGTCTCTGGGGCCAACGTCCTGACTTTC.

The CDR3: CSVEVSATGELFF. DNA of the CDR3: TGCAGCGTTGAAGTGTCAGCCACCGGGGAGCTGTTTTTT. V usage is TRBV29-1 and J usage is TRBJ2-2; no firm D call. CDR1 is SQVTM, CDR2 ANQGSEA, per germline. The CDR3 spans 13 residues. V lost 1 base and J 4 bases, leaving 7 bases between the germline ends.

This clonotype was observed a few times. The J gene is TRBJ2-1, the V gene TRBV3-1; 9 nucleotides agree with TRBD1. CDR3 length: 16 amino acids. V lost 4 bases to trimming and J lost 3 bases; unmatched junction nucleotides: 7. CDR1 is LGHDT, CDR2 YNNKEL, per germline (reference sequence). The CDR3, as DNA: TGTGCCAGCAGCCCGGGACAGGGCGGGATCTACAATGAGCAGTTCTTC. It yields the protein CASSPGQGGIYNEQFF.

As for this clonotype: Germline and junction disagree at one end, which may indicate a read error. J is TRBJ2-6 and V is TRBV20-1; 13 bases map to TRBD2. Germline V CDR1 and CDR2: DFQATT, SNEGSKA (reference sequence). The CDR3 length is 22 residues. The CDR3 DNA sequence: TGTAGTGCTACCCTCGGACTAGCGGGAGTATCCCACTCGGGCTCTGGGGCCAACGTCCTGACTTTC. It yields the protein CSATLGLAGVSHSGSGANVLTF.

V gene TRBV6-2 or TRBV6-3 combines with J gene TRBJ2-1; tentative D call: TRBD2 (5 bases). This CDR3 is built from 16 residues. Trimming pared 7 bases from V and 6 bases from J, leaving 22 bases between. The germline CDR1 and CDR2 sequences are MNHEY and SVGEGT. The CDR3 protein is CASTPGRIGLRNEQFF. CDR3 nucleotide sequence: TGTGCCAGCACCCCTGGCCGGATCGGACTTCGCAATGAGCAGTTCTTC.

The chain has TRBV6-1 and TRBJ2-7; possibly TRBD1 or TRBD2 for D (6 bases each). This CDR3 is 15 amino acids long. The V end lost 8 bases, the J end lost 2 bases, and 19 bases lay between the germline ends. Germline CDR1 MNHNS, CDR2 SASEGT. CDR3 coding DNA: TGTGCCAGCTCACAAGCGGGCTGGGACACCTACGAGCAGTACTTC. This encodes CASSQAGWDTYEQYF.

This clonotype was counted ten times or more. It may be a read error: a sequence one base away is much more abundant. V and J are TRBV20-1 and TRBJ2-7; TRBD1 agrees at 8 bases. Germline assignment: CDR1 DFQATT and CDR2 SNEGSKA (reference sequence). The CDR3 is 15 residues long. V gave up 2 bases and J gave up 6 bases; unmatched junction bases: 12. As DNA, the CDR3 is TGCAGTGCTAGAAAGGCGGGACAGGCGTGCGGCGAGCAGTACTTC. Its translation: CSARKAGQACGEQYF.

As for this clonotype: The junction and the germline gene differ at one end; a read error may be behind it. This chain uses TRBV7-6 with TRBJ1-4; 9 bases are shared with TRBD1. The CDR3 loop spans 14 amino acids. From germline, CDR1 is SGHVS and CDR2 FNYEAQ. CDR3 sequence reads: CASSPGQGREKRFF. As DNA, the CDR3 is TGTGCCAGCAGCCCCGGACAGGGGAGAGAAAAACGGTTTTTT.

This clonotype was seen more than once but under ten times. This chain connects TRBV7-3 to TRBJ1-6, with D possibly matching TRBD1 (5 bases). Between the trimmed V and J ends, which lost 3 bases and 9 bases, there was a span of 15 bases. CDR1 and CDR2 from the germline V gene are SGHTA and FQGTGA. This CDR3 has 15 amino acids. The CDR3 spells CASSLSPTGGSPLHF. CDR3 coding DNA: TGTGCCAGCAGCTTGTCCCCTACGGGGGGTTCACCCCTCCACTTT.

This clonotype was detected a few times. The chain joins TRBV6-5 to TRBJ2-7, with 7 positions matching TRBD2. V shed 2 bases, J shed 2 bases, and the junction held 6 bases outside the gene matches. The CDR3 is 15 amino acids. The germline V gene encodes CDR1 MNHEY and CDR2 SVGAGI. The CDR3 sequence is CASSYAPGGPYEQYF. CDR3 DNA sequence: TGTGCCAGCAGTTACGCTCCGGGGGGTCCCTACGAGCAGTACTTC.

Ten or more counts support this clonotype. The chain links TRBV20-1 to TRBJ2-1, with 11 bases matching TRBD2. CDR1 is DFQATT, CDR2 SNEGSKA, per germline (reference sequence). V lost 4 bases and J lost 4; bases outside the gene matches: 6. The length of the CDR3 is 15 residues. The CDR3 loop reads CSATITSGGYNEQFF. The CDR3, as DNA: TGCAGTGCTACCATAACTAGCGGGGGTTACAATGAGCAGTTCTTC.

The rearrangement joins TRBV27 to TRBJ1-6, with D possibly being TRBD1 (6 bases). The CDR3 extends over 13 amino acids. Germline V gene data show CDR1 as MNHEY and CDR2 as SMNVEV (reference sequence). Trimming pared 5 bases from V and 4 bases from J, leaving 6 bases between. This chain's CDR3 is CASSGQYNSPLHF. Here the CDR3 DNA reads TGTGCCAGCAGTGGACAGTATAATTCACCCCTCCACTTT.

Comment on this clonotype: This CDR3 fails to terminate in the conserved phenylalanine or tryptophan, so it likely reflects a read error. This chain links TRBV6-5 with TRBJ2-1; either TRBD1 or TRBD2 may supply D (5 bases each). V lost 2 bases to trimming and J lost 9 bases, with 14 bases between them. The germline gives CDR1 MNHEY, CDR2 SVGAGI. CDR3 size: 14 residues. The CDR3 region has the DNA TGTGCCAGCAGTTACGGTGCTAGCAGGGCTGAGCAGTTCTGC. Protein product: CASSYGASRAEQFC.

This chain links TRBV10-1 with TRBJ2-1, with D hard to call. V was cut by 0 bases and J by 8 bases, with 8 bases left in between. There are 13 residues in the CDR3. Germline-derived CDR1 and CDR2 are WNHNN and SYGVQD (reference sequence). The CDR3 DNA reads as TGCGCCAGCAGTGAGTCGAGTCTCCATGAGCAGTTCTTC. It specifies CASSESSLHEQFF.

J is TRBJ1-1 and V is TRBV11-1; D not certain. Trimming removed 5 bases from V and 1 base from J, with 14 bases in between. The CDR3 is made up of 15 amino acids. Germline V CDR1 and CDR2: SGHAT, FQDESV (reference sequence). The DNA for the CDR3 is TGTGCCAGCAGCCCAAGGTCAAGGCAGAACACTGAAGCTTTCTTT. This translates into CASSPRSRQNTEAFF. The full variable domain, its missing parts supplied by reference TRBV11-1 and TRBJ1-1, is EAEVAQSPRYKITEKSQAVAFWCDPISGHATLYWYRQILGQGPELLVQFQDESVVDDSQLPKDRFSAERLKGVDSTLKIQPAELGDSAMYLCASSPRSRQNTEAFFGQGTRLTVV.

The rearrangement links TRBV5-1 to TRBJ2-1; tentative D call: TRBD1 (6 bases). V gave up 2 bases and J gave up 9 bases, with 12 bases separating them. The CDR3 extends over 13 amino acids. Per the germline V gene, CDR1 is SGHRS and CDR2 is YFSETQ. This CDR3 is CASSFPRGGEQFF. As DNA, the CDR3 is TGCGCCAGCAGCTTCCCCAGGGGTGGTGAGCAGTTCTTC.

The gene calls are TRBV4-1 and TRBJ2-7, with D possibly being TRBD2 (6 bases). Germline-derived CDR1 and CDR2 are MGHRA and YSYEKL. The CDR3 is 17 residues long. Trimming took 1 base from V and 1 from J, leaving 17 bases between them. DNA of the CDR3: TGCGCCAGCAGCCAAGTCTTTGGAGCGGGTGGATCCTACGAGCAGTACTTC. Translation gives CASSQVFGAGGSYEQYF.

A few counts support this clonotype. One junction end disagrees with the germline gene, perhaps due to a read error. This sequence joins TRBV7-2 and TRBJ2-5, with D perhaps TRBD1 or TRBD2 (5 bases each). Germline CDR1 SGHTA, CDR2 FQGNSA. The CDR3 runs 15 residues. CDR3 bases: TGTGCCTGCAGCTTAGGACTCAGGGTCTTGGAGACCCAGTACTTC. Its protein product is CACSLGLRVLETQYF.

The genes are TRBV15 and TRBJ1-1; no firm D call. The CDR3 runs to 14 residues. V was shortened by 5 bases and J by 0 bases, with 10 bases between the two germline ends. The germline gives CDR1 LNHNV, CDR2 YYDKDF (reference sequence). The CDR3 region is CATSWGIMNTEAFF. The CDR3 region has the DNA TGTGCCACCAGCTGGGGAATTATGAACACTGAAGCTTTCTTT.

This clonotype was counted a few times. This rearrangement joins TRBV4-1 to TRBJ2-1; TRBD2 aligns across 8 bases. The CDR3 has 16 amino acids. Losses at the gene ends were 1 base for V and 3 bases for J; bases not matched to a gene: 5. CDR1 and CDR2 from the germline V gene are MGHRA and YSYEKL. This CDR3 reads CASSQAPTSGYNEQFF. As DNA, the CDR3 is TGCGCCAGCAGCCAAGCCCCAACTAGCGGCTACAATGAGCAGTTCTTC.

This clonotype was counted between two and nine times. CDR3 bases: TGCGCCAGCAGCGATGGGCGTACAAATAATTCACCCCTCCACTTT. Translated, it gives CASSDGRTNNSPLHF. V is TRBV5-1 and J is TRBJ1-6; D ambiguous. Germline V CDR1 and CDR2: SGHRS, YFSETQ. The CDR3 contains 15 residues. Trimming left V 4 bases short and J 5 bases short, with 13 bases between.

The chain carries TRBV5-1 and TRBJ1-1; possibly TRBD1 for D (6 bases). Germline CDR1 and CDR2: SGHRS and YFSETQ. The V gene lost 4 bases and the J gene lost 8 bases, with 12 bases spanning the gap. This CDR3 contains 12 residues. The CDR3 loop is CASSPGVAEAFF. The CDR3, as DNA: TGCGCCAGCAGCCCAGGGGTCGCCGAAGCTTTCTTT.

The rearrangement joins TRBV10-3 to TRBJ2-1; 7 bases match TRBD1. Germline V gene data show CDR1 as ENHRY and CDR2 as SYGVKD. The trim removed 5 bases at V and 0 bases at J, leaving 7 bases unmatched. This CDR3 comprises 16 residues. As DNA, the CDR3 is TGTGCCATCAGTAGATCGGGACAGAACTCCTACAATGAGCAGTTCTTC. It is translated as CAISRSGQNSYNEQFF.